This T cell receptor beta chain was observed in a study of blood T cell repertoires in COVID-19 (dated by TCRdb to about 2020). The study in broad terms: Samples from collaborators originated in the United States, Italy and Spain and spanned both the acute and convalescent phases of COVID-19. Where available, HLA class I and class II types were obtained from metadata supplied by the sample provider rather than from assay-based typing. The repertoires were released in a freely available public database intended as a resource for research on the immune response to SARS-CoV-2. Deeply sampled blood TCRbeta repertoires from subjects exposed to, actively infected with, or recovered from COVID-19 were included in the dataset. The material from the prospective study consisted of cDNA or gDNA derived from T cells, B-cell-depleted T cells, or PBMCs. Samples came from the ongoing ImmuneRACE study (first 160 participants) plus 1,254 subjects from 6 global collaborators. Sample metadata almost always included a de-identified subject ID, COVID-19 status, age in years and sex.

One collaborating source in Seattle enrolled patients while the patients were actively infected and followed the patients over time throughout the course of disease. Collaborating institutions collected whole blood in K2EDTA tubes following their own protocols. For TCRbeta analysis, collaborators shipped samples as frozen whole blood, isolated PBMCs, or DNA extracted from either of those sample types. With respect to this clone: No antigen is known for it. The record has no base qualities; no much larger clone is one base away.

Cut back by 3 bases and 5 bases, the V and J ends lie 11 bases apart. The CDR3, cysteine through phenylalanine, is 13 amino acids long. Only the CDR3 region is kept as DNA, spanning 39 bases read in frame from base 1. The germline V gene yields MDHEN for CDR1 and SYDVKM for CDR2. What the authors observed across the whole study: How much clinical and demographic metadata was included differed by source and by participant, and the metadata was provided uncurated.

The immunoSEQ Assay, a bias-controlled multiplex PCR, was used to amplify TCRbeta CDR3 regions from genomic DNA. In the source study's methods: The number of nucleated cells in each sample was estimated from the amplification of reference gene primers within the assay. To quantify the absolute abundance of each unique TCRbeta CDR3 rearrangement, sequence reads were collapsed and filtered. Productive Simpson clonality was computed per sample as the square root of Simpson's diversity index over productive rearrangements. The clones in this table, taken by TCRdb from immuneACCESS, are in-frame only. Not every clone is retained; where verified, under half of the shortfall comes from an unresolved V gene, and the cause of the rest is unknown. V and J calls and clone size are given by that table; D and trimming were obtained from the DNA. The sample contains 250,000 to 300,000 clones, about 88% of them found a single time. The ten largest clones add up to approximately 10% of the sample.

The receptor was isolated from a woman under 40 with COVID-19, enrolled during active disease. Here the chain combines TRBV28 and TRBJ2-7; perhaps TRBD2 is the D gene, with 5 bases matching. The sequenced sample was peripheral blood. The DNA reads TGTGCCAGCAGTTTTCCGGGGAACAACGAGCAGTACTTC. This sequence encodes CASSFPGNNEQYF.